This is a list of T cell receptor beta chains from one sample in a study of cytomegalovirus exposure and HLA in healthy donors. Some clones are missing from TCRdb's copy, which holds only in-frame ones; the method was immunoSEQ multiplex PCR. The repertoire holds 270,000 or so clones, with around 90% as singletons. The sample consisted of PBMCs. These receptors all stem from a girl under 10 years old in good health and CMV-seronegative. CDR3s include the opening cysteine and the closing phenylalanine or tryptophan. D genes are given only for firm matches. For some rows the clone size is stated as once, few or many, or as a class when expanded; others skip it.

d_gene | j_gene | abundance | v_gene | CDR3nt | CDR3aa
NA | TRBJ1-2 | few | TRBV7-9 | TGTGCCAGCAGCCCCCAGACAGGAAATGGCTACACCTTC | CASSPQTGNGYTF
TRBD2 | TRBJ2-1 | NA | TRBV29-1 | TGCAGCGTTGAGAATCTAGCGGGAGGGCCCGAGCAGTTCTTC | CSVENLAGGPEQFF
TRBD1 | TRBJ2-1 | NA | TRBV27 | TGTGCCAGCAGTTTAAGGCAGGGGGCAAGAAATGAGCAGTTCTTC | CASSLRQGARNEQFF
TRBD2 | TRBJ2-1 | once | TRBV10-2 | TGCGCCAGCAGTGAGTTAGCGGGTACTGAGCAGTTCTTC | CASSELAGTEQFF
NA | TRBJ2-6 | NA | TRBV5-4 | TGTGCCAGCAGCTTGACCCAAAACTCGGGGGCCAACGTCCTGACTTTC | CASSLTQNSGANVLTF
NA | TRBJ1-5 | NA | TRBV7-9 | TGTGCCAGCAGCCCCGGGGGAGGGAGTCAGCCCCAGCATTTT | CASSPGGGSQPQHF
TRBD1 | TRBJ1-1 | NA | TRBV18 | TGTGCCAGCTCAGAGACAGGGTTGAACACTGAAGCTTTCTTT | CASSETGLNTEAFF
TRBD2 | TRBJ2-3 | NA | TRBV11-2 | TGTGCCAGCAGCTTAAACGGGAGGGCGCAGTATTTT | CASSLNGRAQYF
NA | TRBJ2-2 | few | TRBV28 | TGTGCCAGCAGTTTACCATCCGGGGAGCTGTTTTTT | CASSLPSGELFF
TRBD1 | TRBJ2-7 | NA | TRBV27 | TGTGCCAGCAGTTCACTCCGGGACAGGGCCTACGAGCAGTACTTC | CASSSLRDRAYEQYF
TRBD1 | TRBJ1-5 | NA | TRBV6-6 | TGTGCCAGCCGGACAGGGGATCAGCCCCAGCATTTT | CASRTGDQPQHF
NA | TRBJ2-6 | NA | TRBV19 | TGTGCCAGTAGTATCGTCTCGGCCAACGTCCTGACTTTC | CASSIVSANVLTF
TRBD1 | TRBJ1-2 | NA | TRBV4-2 | TGTGCCAGCAGCCAAGATCTGTATAAGGGACAGGGGGGGATCTCCGGCTACACCTTC | CASSQDLYKGQGGISGYTF
TRBD1 | TRBJ1-5 | NA | TRBV7-9 | TGTGCCAGCAGTAAGACAGGGCAGGGCAATCAGCCCCAGCATTTT | CASSKTGQGNQPQHF
NA | TRBJ2-3 | NA | TRBV19 | TGTGCCAGTACGCGGGACCGCATAGGAGATACGCAGTATTTT | CASTRDRIGDTQYF
NA | TRBJ1-1 | few | TRBV15 | TGTGCCACCAGCCCACGCGCAGGCCCGAACACTGAAGCTTTCTTT | CATSPRAGPNTEAFF
NA | TRBJ2-5 | NA | TRBV2 | TGTGCCAGCAGTGACCTGGGGCGAGAGACCCAGTACTTC | CASSDLGRETQYF
TRBD1 | TRBJ1-2 | NA | TRBV9 | TGTGCCAGCAGCGCCGAGACAGGGAATGGCTACACCTTC | CASSAETGNGYTF
NA | TRBJ2-2 | once | TRBV5-5 | TGTGCCAGCAGCTTGACAGGAACGAACACCGGGGAGCTGTTTTTT | CASSLTGTNTGELFF
TRBD1 | TRBJ2-2 | NA | TRBV6-5 | TGTGCCAGCGGAAGGGACAGGGGGCCCGGGGAGCTGTTTTTT | CASGRDRGPGELFF
NA | TRBJ2-5 | NA | TRBV11-2 | TGTGCCAGCAGCTTGGAAAGACTTGACTCAGAGACCCAGTACTTC | CASSLERLDSETQYF
NA | TRBJ1-4 | NA | TRBV27 | TGTGCCAGCAGTCCCGGTAGGGGGTTGGGTAATGAAAAACTGTTTTTT | CASSPGRGLGNEKLFF
TRBD1 | TRBJ2-1 | NA | TRBV7-9 | TGTGCCAGCAGCTCCGGGACAGGATTCTACAATGAGCAGTTCTTC | CASSSGTGFYNEQFF
NA | TRBJ2-3 | once | TRBV4-1 | TGCGCCAGCAGCCAAGATTTGGTCTTAGCTCAGTATTTT | CASSQDLVLAQYF
NA | TRBJ2-6 | once | TRBV5-4 | TGTGCCAGCAGCTTCCAGGACACCTACTCTGGGGCCAACGTCCTGACTTTC | CASSFQDTYSGANVLTF
NA | TRBJ2-5 | NA | TRBV6-5 | TGTGCCAGCAGTTACGGTCTGCGGGAGACCCAGTACTTC | CASSYGLRETQYF
TRBD1 | TRBJ1-3 | NA | TRBV27 | TGTGCCAGCTCCAGGGGGTCTGGAAACACCATATATTTT | CASSRGSGNTIYF
NA | TRBJ2-2 | once | TRBV10-3 | TGTGCCATCAGTGAGAGACAGGTCACCGGGGAGCTGTTTTTT | CAISERQVTGELFF
TRBD1 | TRBJ2-3 | once | TRBV5-1 | TGCGCCAGCAGCTTTGACAGGGGGACGGGGGTCACAGATACGCAGTATTTT | CASSFDRGTGVTDTQYF
NA | TRBJ2-5 | NA | TRBV15 | TGTGCCACCAGAGAATTCGGGCTAGCTGGGTACCAAGAGACCCAGTACTTC | CATREFGLAGYQETQYF
TRBD1 | TRBJ1-1 | NA | TRBV2 | TGTGCTGAGGGGGCGCGGGCTTTCTTT | CAEGARAFF
TRBD1 | TRBJ1-1 | once | TRBV7-9 | TGTGCCAGCAGCTTTGAGTCAGGGGGCCACACTGAAGCTTTCTTT | CASSFESGGHTEAFF
TRBD1 | TRBJ2-7 | NA | TRBV27 | TGTGCCAGCAGTTCACCGGGACAGGGTTCCTACGAGCAGTACTTC | CASSSPGQGSYEQYF
TRBD2 | TRBJ2-5 | NA | TRBV9 | TGTGCCAGCAGCGTGGGGACTAGCGGGGGAGGGCCCTTGTCCCAAGAGACCCAGTACTTC | CASSVGTSGGGPLSQETQYF
TRBD2 | TRBJ2-2 | NA | TRBV7-2 | TGTGCCAGCAGCTTATATAGCGGGATTAGTTACACCGGGGAGCTGTTTTTT | CASSLYSGISYTGELFF
TRBD2 | TRBJ2-1 | NA | TRBV5-1 | TGCGCCAGCAGCTTGAGGACTAGCGAGGGGGCACGGTTCTTC | CASSLRTSEGARFF
TRBD2 | TRBJ2-7 | NA | TRBV19 | TGTGCCAGTAGACGTGGGGAGGGCCACGAGCAGTACTTC | CASRRGEGHEQYF
TRBD2 | TRBJ2-1 | NA | TRBV7-2 | TGTGCCAGCAGCTTGAGCGGGGGGTACGATGAGCAGTTCTTC | CASSLSGGYDEQFF
TRBD1 | TRBJ1-6 | NA | TRBV19 | TGTGCCATCAGAGACAGGGGCTATAATTCACCCCTCCACTTT | CAIRDRGYNSPLHF
NA | TRBJ2-7 | NA | TRBV4-1 | TGCGCCAGCAGCCACCCAGGTTACGAGCAGTACTTC | CASSHPGYEQYF
TRBD2 | TRBJ2-5 | NA | TRBV7-2 | TGTGCCAGCAGCTTAGGTGGGGGGGATCAAGAGACCCAGTACTTC | CASSLGGGDQETQYF
NA | TRBJ2-5 | NA | TRBV5-1 | TGCGCCAGCAGCTTGAGTCGTGCGGGCGGGGAACCCCGGGAGACCCAGTACTTC | CASSLSRAGGEPRETQYF
TRBD1 | TRBJ2-7 | NA | TRBV4-1 | TGCGCCAGCAGCCAAGGACAGGGCTCCTACGAGCAGTACTTC | CASSQGQGSYEQYF